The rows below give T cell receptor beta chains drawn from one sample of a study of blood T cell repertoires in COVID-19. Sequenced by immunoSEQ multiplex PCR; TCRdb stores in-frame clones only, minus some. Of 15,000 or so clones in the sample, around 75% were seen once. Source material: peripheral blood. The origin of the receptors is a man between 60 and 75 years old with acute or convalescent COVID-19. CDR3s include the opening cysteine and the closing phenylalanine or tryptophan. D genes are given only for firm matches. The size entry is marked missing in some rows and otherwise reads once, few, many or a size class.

cdr3_nt: TGTGCCACCAGCAGCTACAGGAACACTGAAGCTTTCTTT
cdr3_aa: CATSSYRNTEAFF
j_call: TRBJ1-1
d_call: NA
clone_size: NA
v_call: TRBV15

cdr3_nt: TGTGCCTGGATTCGGATAACAGCAGCTTTCTTT
cdr3_aa: CAWIRITAAFF
j_call: TRBJ1-1
d_call: NA
clone_size: large
v_call: TRBV30

cdr3_nt: TGCGCCAGCAGCCAGACTAGCGGGAGCACAGATACGCAGTATTTT
cdr3_aa: CASSQTSGSTDTQYF
j_call: TRBJ2-3
d_call: TRBD2
clone_size: NA
v_call: TRBV4-3

cdr3_nt: TGTGCCAGCAGCTTATTGACAGCTTATAATTCACCCCTCCACTTT
cdr3_aa: CASSLLTAYNSPLHF
j_call: TRBJ1-6
d_call: NA
clone_size: NA
v_call: TRBV7-9

cdr3_nt: TGTGCCAGCAGCACCCGCGGGGGCGTCTACAATGAGCAGTTCTTC
cdr3_aa: CASSTRGGVYNEQFF
j_call: TRBJ2-1
d_call: NA
clone_size: NA
v_call: TRBV6-5

cdr3_nt: TGTGCCAGCAGCTTAGTGGGCGGGGGCACAGATACGCAGTATTTT
cdr3_aa: CASSLVGGGTDTQYF
j_call: TRBJ2-3
d_call: NA
clone_size: NA
v_call: TRBV7-2

cdr3_nt: TGTGCCAGCAGCTCACAGGCCCACTATGGCTACACCTTC
cdr3_aa: CASSSQAHYGYTF
j_call: TRBJ1-2
d_call: NA
clone_size: NA
v_call: TRBV5-6

cdr3_nt: TGTGCCAGCAGCGTATACCTCGGCGGAGAGCAGTACTTC
cdr3_aa: CASSVYLGGEQYF
j_call: TRBJ2-7
d_call: NA
clone_size: NA
v_call: TRBV9

cdr3_nt: TGTGCCAGCAGCTTGAGACTTGATCAGCCCCAGCATTTT
cdr3_aa: CASSLRLDQPQHF
j_call: TRBJ1-5
d_call: NA
clone_size: few
v_call: TRBV5-8

cdr3_nt: TGCGCCAGCAGCTTGAGGACGGGGGTGGCTATGAACACTGAAGCTTTCTTT
cdr3_aa: CASSLRTGVAMNTEAFF
j_call: TRBJ1-1
d_call: NA
clone_size: once
v_call: TRBV5-1

cdr3_nt: TGTGCCAGCTCACCCCTGCGGGGGGCAGATCAGCCCCAGCATTTT
cdr3_aa: CASSPLRGADQPQHF
j_call: TRBJ1-5
d_call: NA
clone_size: NA
v_call: TRBV18

cdr3_nt: TGCGCCAGCAGCTTTGGGACAGGCGCCCGCGCCTATGGCTACACCTTC
cdr3_aa: CASSFGTGARAYGYTF
j_call: TRBJ1-2
d_call: TRBD1
clone_size: once
v_call: TRBV5-1

cdr3_nt: TGTGCCAGCAGTCCTGGCAGTCACACCGGGGAGCTGTTTTTT
cdr3_aa: CASSPGSHTGELFF
j_call: TRBJ2-2
d_call: NA
clone_size: NA
v_call: TRBV6-4

cdr3_nt: TGTGCCAGCTCACCCTCGACAGGGTCCTACGAGCAGTACTTC
cdr3_aa: CASSPSTGSYEQYF
j_call: TRBJ2-7
d_call: TRBD1
clone_size: NA
v_call: TRBV18

cdr3_nt: TGTGCCAGCAGCTTAGCACGAGGGGGCCTGCAAGAGACCCAGTACTTC
cdr3_aa: CASSLARGGLQETQYF
j_call: TRBJ2-5
d_call: TRBD1
clone_size: few
v_call: TRBV7-2

cdr3_nt: TGTGCCAGCAGCTTCTGGTCCGGGACAGGGCATGGCTACGAGCAGTACTTC
cdr3_aa: CASSFWSGTGHGYEQYF
j_call: TRBJ2-7
d_call: TRBD1
clone_size: NA
v_call: TRBV5-6

cdr3_nt: TGTGCCAGCAGTGTTGGGGCAGGGGCTATCTACGAGCAGTACTTC
cdr3_aa: CASSVGAGAIYEQYF
j_call: TRBJ2-7
d_call: NA
clone_size: NA
v_call: TRBV2

cdr3_nt: TGCGCCAGCAAACCTACAGGGAGCTATAATTCACCCCTCCACTTT
cdr3_aa: CASKPTGSYNSPLHF
j_call: TRBJ1-6
d_call: NA
clone_size: NA
v_call: TRBV4-3

cdr3_nt: TGCGCCAGCAGCTTGGTAGTAGGGGCACTCACAGATACGCAGTATTTT
cdr3_aa: CASSLVVGALTDTQYF
j_call: TRBJ2-3
d_call: NA
clone_size: NA
v_call: TRBV5-1

cdr3_nt: TGCGCCAGCAGCCCCGGTAATAACTATGGCTACACCTTC
cdr3_aa: CASSPGNNYGYTF
j_call: TRBJ1-2
d_call: NA
clone_size: once
v_call: TRBV5-1

cdr3_nt: TGTGCCAGCAGTCCTAACCCCCTGGTTGGCGGGGGGTCCCCCTCTGGGGCCAACGTCCTGACTTTC
cdr3_aa: CASSPNPLVGGGSPSGANVLTF
j_call: TRBJ2-6
d_call: TRBD2
clone_size: NA
v_call: TRBV27

cdr3_nt: TGTGCCAGCAGTTCCGACAGGGGGAACACTGAAGCTTTCTTT
cdr3_aa: CASSSDRGNTEAFF
j_call: TRBJ1-1
d_call: TRBD1
clone_size: NA
v_call: TRBV5-5

cdr3_nt: TGTGCCAGCAGCGAAATGACAGGGACCAACTATGGCTACACCTTC
cdr3_aa: CASSEMTGTNYGYTF
j_call: TRBJ1-2
d_call: TRBD1
clone_size: NA
v_call: TRBV9

cdr3_nt: TGCGCCAGCAGCCAATTACAGGGCCCTGACATTCAGTACTTC
cdr3_aa: CASSQLQGPDIQYF
j_call: TRBJ2-4
d_call: NA
clone_size: NA
v_call: TRBV5-1

cdr3_nt: TGTGCCAGCAGCCCGGGGACAGCGAACAATCAGCCCCAGCATTTT
cdr3_aa: CASSPGTANNQPQHF
j_call: TRBJ1-5
d_call: TRBD1
clone_size: NA
v_call: TRBV7-2

cdr3_nt: TGTGCCAGCACTCGTCGGACAGGGGGCTTTGGCAATCAGCCCCAGCATTTT
cdr3_aa: CASTRRTGGFGNQPQHF
j_call: TRBJ1-5
d_call: TRBD1
clone_size: NA
v_call: TRBV25-1

cdr3_nt: TGCGCCAGCAGCCAAGAGTGGAGGGAACAAAGCTATGGCTACACCTTC
cdr3_aa: CASSQEWREQSYGYTF
j_call: TRBJ1-2
d_call: NA
clone_size: NA
v_call: TRBV4-3

cdr3_nt: TGTGCCAGCAGTTACTCGAAGGGACTCCAGCGCCGGAAATACAATGAGCAGTTCTTC
cdr3_aa: CASSYSKGLQRRKYNEQFF
j_call: TRBJ2-1
d_call: NA
clone_size: NA
v_call: TRBV6-2/TRBV6-3

cdr3_nt: TGTGCCAGCAGTGAATTAAACACTGAAGCTTTCTTT
cdr3_aa: CASSELNTEAFF
j_call: TRBJ1-1
d_call: NA
clone_size: NA
v_call: TRBV25-1

cdr3_nt: TGTGCCAGCAGCTTGAGCCGGGACAGGGTAGAAGGCTACACCTTC
cdr3_aa: CASSLSRDRVEGYTF
j_call: TRBJ1-2
d_call: TRBD1
clone_size: NA
v_call: TRBV7-2

cdr3_nt: TGTGCCAGCAGGTACGACAGGGTAGCACAAGAGACCCAGTACTTC
cdr3_aa: CASRYDRVAQETQYF
j_call: TRBJ2-5
d_call: TRBD1
clone_size: once
v_call: TRBV14

cdr3_nt: TGTGCCTGGAGTTCGACGGGTATGAACACTGAAGCTTTCTTT
cdr3_aa: CAWSSTGMNTEAFF
j_call: TRBJ1-1
d_call: NA
clone_size: NA
v_call: TRBV30

cdr3_nt: TGTGCCAGCAAGACTGGACAGGGGGGATCGGAGCAGTACTTC
cdr3_aa: CASKTGQGGSEQYF
j_call: TRBJ2-7
d_call: TRBD1
clone_size: NA
v_call: TRBV6-5

cdr3_nt: TGTGCCAGCAGTGCCGAACACAGCAATCAGCCCCAGCATTTT
cdr3_aa: CASSAEHSNQPQHF
j_call: TRBJ1-5
d_call: NA
clone_size: NA
v_call: TRBV2

cdr3_nt: TGTGCCAGTAGAATCCTAGCGGGAGTTACCGGGGAGCTGTTTTTT
cdr3_aa: CASRILAGVTGELFF
j_call: TRBJ2-2
d_call: TRBD2
clone_size: NA
v_call: TRBV19

cdr3_nt: TGTGCCAGCAGCTTATCCACTCTGGGAGCCGCAAACACCATATATTTT
cdr3_aa: CASSLSTLGAANTIYF
j_call: TRBJ1-3
d_call: NA
clone_size: NA
v_call: TRBV7-2